Listed here are 5 T cell receptor beta chains from one sample, sequenced in a study of cytomegalovirus exposure and HLA in healthy donors. PCR involved 60 Vbeta and 13 Jbeta primers. Sequenced by immunoSEQ multiplex PCR; TCRdb stores in-frame clones only, minus some. Of some 82,000 clones listed, approximately 88% are singletons. Sequencing used PBMCs. These receptors all come from a woman in her fifties or sixties in good health and CMV-seronegative.

This clone appeared a single time. This chain uses TRBV6-6 with TRBJ1-2, with 8 bases fitting TRBD1. CDR3 size: 16 residues. J was trimmed by 6 bases and V by 0 bases; bases with no gene match: 9. Germline CDR1 reads MNHNY; CDR2 reads SVGAGI (reference sequence). The CDR3, as DNA: TGTGCCAGCAGTTACTCGACTGTCAGGGGGCGGGATGGCTACACCTTC. Its protein product is CASSYSTVRGRDGYTF.

The V call is TRBV11-2, the J call TRBJ2-7; 9 nucleotides align to TRBD1. The CDR3 extends over 13 amino acids. V lost 4 bases, J lost 7 bases, and 5 bases stayed unmatched. CDR1 SGHAT and CDR2 FQNNGV come from the germline V gene. CDR3 amino acids: CASSYLTGGEQYF. CDR3 DNA: TGTGCCAGCAGCTACCTGACAGGGGGAGAGCAGTACTTC.

This clone has more than one count but fewer than ten. The chain recombines TRBV5-4 with TRBJ2-5, with 8 bases lining up with TRBD2. Germline V gives CDR1 SGHNT, CDR2 YYREEE (reference sequence). This CDR3 is built from 14 residues. After removal of 0 bases from V and 7 bases from J, the junction contained 5 bases not matched to a gene. The CDR3 reads CASSLGLAMGTQYF. The CDR3 DNA reads as TGTGCCAGCAGCTTGGGACTAGCGATGGGGACCCAGTACTTC.

This chain links TRBV6-4 with TRBJ2-3; possible D gene TRBD2, 5 bases. The germline gives CDR1 MRHNA, CDR2 SNTAGT. The CDR3 contains 12 residues. The V gene lost 4 bases and the J gene lost 6 bases, with 8 bases spanning the gap. This CDR3 is CASSATGDTQYF. The DNA of the CDR3 is TGTGCCAGCAGTGCAACGGGGGATACGCAGTATTTT.

The V gene is TRBV6-6, the J gene TRBJ1-1; maybe TRBD1 (6 bases). The CDR3 runs to 15 residues. V lost 6 bases to trimming and J lost 2 bases, with 16 bases between them. Germline CDR1 MNHNY, CDR2 SVGAGI (reference sequence). The CDR3 loop is CASSPPSQGNTEAFF. Here the CDR3 DNA reads TGTGCCAGCAGCCCACCCTCACAGGGAAACACTGAAGCTTTCTTT.